The clone carrying this T cell receptor (beta chain) was found many times. The antigen is not known. The data were taken from a study of T cells in Graves' hyperthyroidism and ophthalmopathy. Across the study: At initial diagnosis, before any treatment had begun, peripheral blood was obtained.

Subjects aged 18 to 65 presented with newly diagnosed hyperthyroidism of less than 2 months' duration. Used for diagnoses were clinical symptoms, serum thyroxine and TRAb, thyroid ultrasound and orbital computed tomography. Notes on the study in general: By a 13 V-J model, ophthalmopathy was set apart from stable hyperthyroidism.

Trimming removed 7 bases from V and 6 bases from J, with 13 bases in between. The germline V gene encodes CDR1 SGHAT and CDR2 FQNNGV. The CDR3 contains 12 residues. From RNA transcripts, TCR beta CDR3 regions were amplified. In the first-round RT-PCR of the TCR CDR3, the HTBI primer set was used. Each CDR3 protein gets one entry after TCRdb re-called the multiplex PCR reads with MiXCR. This table has about 570,000 distinct CDR3 sequences, about 14% appearing once. This TCR was recovered from a woman aged 40-49 years with Graves' hyperthyroidism. The chain uses TRBV11-2 and TRBJ2-7, with D perhaps matching TRBD2 (5 bases). The specimen sequenced was blood. The CDR3 sequence: CASTLGDREQYF. The CDR3, as DNA: TGTGCCAGCACCTTGGGAGATCGCGAGCAGTACTTC.